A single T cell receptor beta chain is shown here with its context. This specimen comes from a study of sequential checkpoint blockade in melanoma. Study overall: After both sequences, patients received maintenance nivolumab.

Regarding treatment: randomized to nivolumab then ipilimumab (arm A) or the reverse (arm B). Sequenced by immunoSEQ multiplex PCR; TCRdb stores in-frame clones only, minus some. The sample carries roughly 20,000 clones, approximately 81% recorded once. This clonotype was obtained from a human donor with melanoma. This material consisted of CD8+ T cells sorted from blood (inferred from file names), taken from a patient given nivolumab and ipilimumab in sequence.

The CDR3: CASSYTVSNYGYTF. In DNA form, the CDR3 reads TGTGCCAGCAGTTACACAGTCTCTAACTATGGCTACACCTTC. The chain is built from TRBV6-5 and TRBJ1-2; D unclear. Trimming cost V 2 bases and J 0 bases, with 7 bases left between them. CDR3 length: 14 amino acids. Germline V gene sequence: CDR1 MNHEY, CDR2 SVGAGI.